These 9 T cell receptor beta chains originate from one sample sequenced in a study of cytomegalovirus exposure and HLA in healthy donors. Primers included in the PCR were 60 Vbeta and 13 Jbeta primers. This table comes from immunoSEQ multiplex PCR, and its TCRdb copy is limited to in-frame clones, with some not included. The sample has fewer than 100,000 clones; more than 75% are singletons. The sequencing input was PBMCs. These TCRs come from a woman aged 55-70 years in good health and CMV-seronegative.

CDR3 sequence (DNA): TGTGCCAGCAGCCAGGGACAGCTGAATCAGCCCCAGCATTTT. Its translation: CASSQGQLNQPQHF. The chain is built from TRBV7-2 and TRBJ1-5; 7 bases align to TRBD1. J was trimmed by 4 bases and V by 5 bases; bases with no gene match: 5. Germline V gene lookup returns CDR1 SGHTA and CDR2 FQGNSA. CDR3 length equals 14 residues.

The chain has TRBV4-3 and TRBJ2-1; 12 nucleotides agree with TRBD2. CDR3 length equals 18 residues. Germline V gene lookup returns CDR1 LGHNA and CDR2 YSLEER. V lost 0 bases and J lost 4; bases outside the gene matches: 7. CDR3 protein: CASSQDWGLAGRYNEQFF. The CDR3 DNA reads TGCGCCAGCAGCCAAGATTGGGGACTAGCGGGTCGTTACAATGAGCAGTTCTTC.

This clone was detected only once. The chain links TRBV6-1 to TRBJ1-2; 7 bases map to TRBD1. After removal of 3 bases from V and 2 bases from J, the junction contained 6 bases not matched to a gene. This CDR3 comprises 15 residues. The V gene's germline CDR1 is MNHNS and CDR2 SASEGT. The CDR3 region has the DNA TGTGCCAGCAGTGATAGGACAGGTGACAACTATGGCTACACCTTC. Residues: CASSDRTGDNYGYTF.

About this clone itself: The sample holds other DNA sequences that translate to the same CDR3. The chain joins TRBV27 to TRBJ2-7, with D possibly matching TRBD1 (5 bases). V was trimmed by 3 bases and J by 5 bases, leaving 8 bases between them. CDR3 size: 12 residues. CDR1 and CDR2 from the germline V gene are MNHEY and SMNVEV (reference sequence). CDR3 nucleotide sequence: TGTGCCAGCAGTTTTGTAGGGGACGAGCAGTACTTC. Translating gives CASSFVGDEQYF.

With respect to this clone: Other nucleotide sequences in the sample specify the same CDR3. In nucleotides, the CDR3 is TGTGCCAGTAGTCAGGGGGCTGGGGCCAACGTCCTGACTTTC. Protein sequence: CASSQGAGANVLTF. The chain has TRBV19 and TRBJ2-6; 7 bases are shared with TRBD1. In germline, CDR1 is LNHDA, CDR2 SQIVND (reference sequence). Trimming cost V 5 bases and J 2 bases; bases outside gene matches: 0. The length of the CDR3 is 14 residues.

This sequence joins TRBV20-1 and TRBJ2-7, with a possible D match to TRBD2 (5 bases). Trimming removed 5 bases from V and 7 bases from J, with 9 bases in between. This CDR3 comprises 10 residues. Germline loops: CDR1 DFQATT, CDR2 SNEGSKA (reference sequence). The CDR3 nucleotides are TGCAGTGCTTCACGCGGGGAGCAGTACTTC. The encoded protein is CSASRGEQYF.

CDR3 DNA: TGTGCCAGCACCCGGGGGGCCCGCGGCCAAGAGACCCAGTACTTC. This encodes CASTRGARGQETQYF. The rearrangement uses TRBV6-5 and TRBJ2-5, with TRBD2 as a possible D gene (7 bases). The CDR3 has 15 amino acids. V was shortened by 7 bases and J by 1 base, with 16 bases between the two germline ends. Germline lookup yields CDR1 MNHEY and CDR2 SVGAGI.

J is TRBJ2-7 and V is TRBV4-3; maybe TRBD1 (5 bases). Trimming left V 3 bases short and J 4 bases short, with 10 bases between. Germline CDR1 LGHNA, CDR2 YSLEER. CDR3 length: 13 residues. CDR3 region: CASSQGTGYEQYF. CDR3 bases: TGCGCCAGCAGCCAGGGTACAGGTTACGAGCAGTACTTC.

The V call is TRBV6-1, the J call TRBJ2-7; possibly TRBD2 for D (5 bases). V was trimmed by 2 bases and J by 3 bases, leaving 14 bases between them. CDR3 length: 15 amino acids. The V gene's germline CDR1 is MNHNS and CDR2 SASEGT. CDR3 DNA: TGTGCCAGCAGTGAATACCCGGGATTTCTCTACGAGCAGTACTTC. It codes for CASSEYPGFLYEQYF.